These 16 T cell receptor beta chains originate from one sample sequenced in a study of blood T cell repertoires in COVID-19. TCRdb's table, derived via immunoSEQ multiplex PCR, lists solely in-frame clones and lacks some. The data contain over 150,000 clones, 89% of them singletons. Sequencing was carried out using peripheral blood. These receptors were taken from a man between 18 and 35 years old who had recovered from COVID-19.

The chain is built from TRBV19 and TRBJ2-7; TRBD2 aligns across 8 bases. V lost 2 bases and J lost 12; bases outside the gene matches: 9. Germline CDR1 reads LNHDA; CDR2 reads SQIVND (reference sequence). The length of the CDR3 is 13 residues. The CDR3 loop is CASSISSAGVMYF. In nucleotides, the CDR3 is TGTGCCAGTAGTATATCTTCAGCGGGAGTTATGTACTTC.

V usage is TRBV2 and J usage is TRBJ2-5; 8 bases match TRBD1. Germline lookup yields CDR1 SNHLY and CDR2 FYNNEI. This CDR3 is 15 amino acids long. V trimming: 5 bases; J trimming: 1 base; junction bases outside the gene matches: 6. The chain's CDR3 is CASSWGTGTQETQYF. The CDR3 region has the DNA TGTGCCAGCAGTTGGGGGACAGGAACCCAAGAGACCCAGTACTTC.

V and J are TRBV19 and TRBJ2-2; D not resolved. The germline V and J ends were trimmed by 5 bases and 4 bases, with 5 bases remaining between them. There are 12 residues in the CDR3. The germline V gene encodes CDR1 LNHDA and CDR2 SQIVND (reference sequence). The CDR3 sequence is CASSLLTGELFF. CDR3 nucleotide sequence: TGTGCCAGTAGTCTTCTCACCGGGGAGCTGTTTTTT.

The V call is TRBV7-9, the J call TRBJ2-7, with D perhaps matching TRBD1 (7 bases). CDR3 length: 16 amino acids. Trimming took off 5 bases at V and 1 base at J, with 18 bases between the two ends. Germline V gives CDR1 SEHNR, CDR2 FQNEAQ (reference sequence). The CDR3 loop is CASSLKQGRDSYEQYF. CDR3 coding DNA: TGTGCCAGCAGCCTAAAACAGGGGCGGGATTCCTACGAGCAGTACTTC.

This chain joins TRBV4-3 and TRBJ1-2; 8 bases line up with TRBD1. Trimming removed 0 bases from V and 6 bases from J; junction bases left unmatched: 3. The CDR3 is 14 amino acids. Germline V gene sequence: CDR1 LGHNA, CDR2 YSLEER. The CDR3 here is CASSQDETGDGYTF. For the CDR3, the DNA is TGCGCCAGCAGCCAAGATGAGACAGGGGATGGCTACACCTTC.

This chain connects TRBV30 to TRBJ1-2, with unresolved D. The CDR3 runs 12 residues. The germline CDR1 and CDR2 sequences are GTSNPN and SVGIG (reference sequence). Trimming left V 1 base short and J 5 bases short, with 8 bases between. CDR3 bases: TGTGCCTGGAGTGGGTCTAGGTATGGCTACACCTTC. Its translation is CAWSGSRYGYTF.

CDR3 nucleotides: TGTGCCAGCAGTTTAATAGCGGGAGGAATCGGGAGGAATGAGCAGTTCTTC. Amino acid sequence: CASSLIAGGIGRNEQFF. The chain combines TRBV28 with TRBJ2-1; 10 bases fit TRBD2. There are 17 residues in the CDR3. CDR1 is MDHEN and CDR2 is SYDVKM in the germline V gene. The J segment lost 7 bases and the V segment lost 2 bases, leaving 11 bases of the junction unmatched.

The chain combines TRBV27 with TRBJ2-5; weak D call: TRBD1 (5 bases). V was pared by 6 bases and J by 1 base, with 12 bases between. In germline, CDR1 is MNHEY, CDR2 SMNVEV (reference sequence). This CDR3 is 14 amino acids long. Here the CDR3 DNA reads TGTGCCAGCAGCGACCAGGGTTCCCAAGAGACCCAGTACTTC. It is translated as CASSDQGSQETQYF.

This clone was counted once. The V gene is TRBV19, the J gene TRBJ2-3; 10 bases agree with TRBD2. Germline CDR1 LNHDA, CDR2 SQIVND (reference sequence). V shed 1 base, J shed 6 bases, and the junction held 10 bases outside the gene matches. The CDR3 loop spans 17 amino acids. Written as DNA, the CDR3 is TGTGCCAGTAGTATAGTTCACGTTAGCGGGAGGACCGATACGCAGTATTTT. This codes for CASSIVHVSGRTDTQYF. Based on the CDR3 plus reference TRBV19 and TRBJ2-3, the full variable domain is DGGITQSPKYLFRKEGQNVTLSCEQNLNHDAMYWYRQDPGQGLRLIYYSQIVNDFQKGDIAEGYSVSREKKESFPLTVTSAQKNPTAFYLCASSIVHVSGRTDTQYFGPGTRLTVL.

This rearrangement joins TRBV24-1 to TRBJ2-5; 9 nucleotides agree with TRBD1. CDR3 length: 16 residues. V shed 4 bases and J 5 bases; nucleotides not matched to a gene: 10. The germline gives CDR1 KGHDR, CDR2 SFDVKD. The CDR3: CATSEPDRGNGETQYF. The DNA of the CDR3 is TGTGCCACCAGTGAACCCGACAGGGGGAATGGGGAGACCCAGTACTTC.

In its sample, this clone was seen once. This chain joins TRBV21-1 and TRBJ2-6; the table names TRBD1, a call not compared with the DNA. TRBV21-1 is marked as a pseudogene. This CDR3 comprises 15 residues. The CDR3 nucleotides read TGTGCCAGCAGCCCAGACAGCTTTGGGGCCAACGTCCTGACTTTC. Translating it yields CASSPDSFGANVLTF.

This clone was counted only a few times. This chain joins TRBV5-4 and TRBJ1-5; TRBD1 might be the D (6 bases). This CDR3 spans 13 amino acids. Germline CDR1 SGHNT, CDR2 YYREEE (reference sequence). V lost 0 bases to trimming and J lost 5 bases, with 6 bases between them. The CDR3 loop is CASSLGTDQPQHF. Here the CDR3 DNA reads TGTGCCAGCAGCTTGGGGACAGATCAGCCCCAGCATTTT.

The sample holds one count of this clone. The J gene is TRBJ1-1, the V gene TRBV25-1; tentatively, D is TRBD1 (6 bases). The V gene lost 3 bases and the J gene lost 8 bases, with 10 bases spanning the gap. Germline V gene lookup returns CDR1 MGHDK and CDR2 SYGVNS. The CDR3 sequence is 12 residues long. The CDR3 nucleotides are TGTGCCAGCAGTGACCCCGGGACAGAAGCTTTCTTT. Translated: CASSDPGTEAFF.

This chain connects TRBV13 to TRBJ2-7, with 8 nucleotides matching TRBD2. J lost 0 bases, V lost 5 bases, and 6 bases had no gene match. The CDR3 totals 15 residues. CDR1 is PRHDT, CDR2 FYEKMQ, per germline (reference sequence). This CDR3 reads CASSLLAVASYEQYF. The CDR3 nucleotides are TGTGCCAGCAGCCTACTAGCGGTCGCCTCCTACGAGCAGTACTTC.

The chain joins TRBV10-3 to TRBJ2-7; TRBD2 matches at 14 bases. The CDR3 consists of 16 residues. CDR1 is ENHRY and CDR2 is SYGVKD in the germline V gene. V shed 2 bases and J 7 bases; nucleotides not matched to a gene: 7. The CDR3 bases are TGTGCCATCAGTGAGACGACTAGCGGGAGGGCCGGGGAGCAGTACTTC. It codes for CAISETTSGRAGEQYF.

The chain is built from TRBV11-3 and TRBJ2-7, with 11 nucleotides matching TRBD1. Germline CDR1 SGHNT, CDR2 YENEEA. V trimming: 4 bases; J trimming: 5 bases; junction bases outside the gene matches: 10. The CDR3 totals 16 residues. For the CDR3, the DNA is TGTGCCAGCAGCTCCCGTGGACAGGGGGCGGACCACGAGCAGTACTTC. This sequence encodes CASSSRGQGADHEQYF.